This TCR beta chain came from a study of graft-versus-host responses after intestinal transplantation. Study-level background: Recipients had multivisceral, liver-intestinal, or isolated intestinal transplants. Each patient got anti-thymocyte globulin induction, then tacrolimus and steroids for three to four years.

Germline V lookup: CDR1 MNHEY, CDR2 SMNVEV (reference sequence). CDR3 length equals 11 residues. Deletions cut 6 bases from V and 10 bases from J, with 10 bases between. Details on this clone: Its antigen remains unknown.

Findings and limits, study-wide: Present in recipient marrow, GvH clones included some that appeared first in ileum or blood.

Measured with immunoSEQ multiplex PCR; TCRdb has only the in-frame clones, and not every one. The sample has over 70,000 clones, just under 95% seen once; the top ten hold around 0.57%. The chain couples TRBV27 to TRBJ2-1; D gene ambiguous. The TCR sequence derives from a human donor who received an intestinal transplant. Here the sequenced sample was unstimulated CD8+ T cells sorted from spleen or lymph node cells, taken before intestinal transplant. CDR3 nucleotides: TGTGCCAGCAGCACACTAAGCGAGCAGTTCTTC. This translates into CASSTLSEQFF.